This T cell receptor beta chain was recovered during a study of blood T cell repertoires in COVID-19 (dated by TCRdb to about 2020). At the level of the whole study: Samples from collaborators originated in the United States, Italy and Spain and spanned both the acute and convalescent phases of COVID-19. The repertoires were released in a freely available public database intended as a resource for research on the immune response to SARS-CoV-2. The dataset comprised deeply sampled blood TCRbeta repertoires from subjects exposed to, actively infected with, or recovered from COVID-19. Sample metadata almost always included a de-identified subject ID, COVID-19 status, age in years and sex. Where HLA class I and class II types were available, the types were taken from metadata supplied by the sample provider, not from assay-based typing. The material from the prospective study consisted of cDNA or gDNA derived from T cells, B-cell-depleted T cells, or PBMCs. Samples came from the ongoing ImmuneRACE study (first 160 participants) plus 1,254 subjects from 6 global collaborators.

General findings and caveats noted by the study authors: Clinical and demographic metadata were provided uncurated, with the amount varying by source and participant.

The CDR3 runs 15 residues from the cysteine to the phenylalanine. Of the read, only the CDR3 DNA is kept; its 45 bases are in frame from base 1. CDR1 KGHSH and CDR2 LQKENI are derived from the germline V gene. V and J are truncated by 2 bases and 7 bases respectively, leaving an intervening sequence of 15 bases. As for this clone: It has no known antigen specificity. No base-level quality is on record; no much larger clone is a single base apart.

Whole blood was collected in K2EDTA tubes by collaborating institutions according to the institutions' own protocols. Collaborator samples were shipped for TCRbeta analysis as frozen whole blood, isolated PBMCs, or DNA extracted from either sample type. TCRbeta CDR3 regions were amplified from genomic DNA using the immunoSEQ Assay, a bias-controlled multiplex PCR. Per the original workflow: The number of nucleated cells in each sample was estimated from the amplification of reference gene primers within the assay. To quantify the absolute abundance of each unique TCRbeta CDR3 rearrangement, sequence reads were collapsed and filtered. For each sample, productive Simpson clonality was calculated as the square root of Simpson's diversity index over productive rearrangements. TCRdb took over this immuneACCESS table, retaining in-frame rearrangements with V and J assigned. Such tables are incomplete; in checked studies, under half of the missing clones stem from an unresolved V gene, and the remainder is unexplained. For V, J and clone size, that table is used; D and trimming come from the DNA. Counted in this sample were about 100,000 clones; approximately 91% of them appeared once. The ten largest clones take up approximately 5.1% of the sample.

The sequence came from a human donor in a cohort sampled during active COVID-19. The rearrangement joined TRBV18 to TRBJ1-5, with no D gene named confidently. Sequenced: peripheral blood. The CDR3 here reads CASSPSQARSQPQHF. Here is the DNA: TGTGCCAGCTCACCATCTCAGGCACGAAGCCAGCCCCAGCATTTT.